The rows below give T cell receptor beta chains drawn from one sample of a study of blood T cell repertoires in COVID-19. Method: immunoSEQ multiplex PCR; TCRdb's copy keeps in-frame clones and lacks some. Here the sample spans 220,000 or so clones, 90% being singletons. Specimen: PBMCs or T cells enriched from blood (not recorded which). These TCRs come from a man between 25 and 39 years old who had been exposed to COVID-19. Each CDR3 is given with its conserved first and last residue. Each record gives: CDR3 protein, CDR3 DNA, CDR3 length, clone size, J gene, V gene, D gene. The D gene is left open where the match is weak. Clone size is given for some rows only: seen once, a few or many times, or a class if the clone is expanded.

CDR3aa: CASSFTYSQPQHF; CDR3nt: TGTGCCAGCAGTTTCACCTATAGTCAGCCCCAGCATTTT; len: 13; abundance: .; j_gene: TRBJ1-5; v_gene: TRBV27; d_gene: .
CDR3aa: CASREDRDNGYTF; CDR3nt: TGTGCCAGCAGAGAGGACAGGGACAATGGCTACACCTTC; len: 13; abundance: .; j_gene: TRBJ1-2; v_gene: TRBV2; d_gene: TRBD1
CDR3aa: CASSASGGSYNEQFF; CDR3nt: TGTGCCAGCAGCGCCTCAGGGGGCTCCTACAATGAGCAGTTCTTC; len: 15; abundance: .; j_gene: TRBJ2-1; v_gene: TRBV9; d_gene: TRBD1
CDR3aa: CAWNLGLADEQFF; CDR3nt: TGTGCCTGGAATCTCGGACTAGCGGATGAGCAGTTCTTC; len: 13; abundance: .; j_gene: TRBJ2-1; v_gene: TRBV30; d_gene: TRBD2
CDR3aa: CASSVLGHQGEETQYF; CDR3nt: TGTGCCAGCAGTGTGTTGGGACATCAAGGCGAAGAGACCCAGTACTTC; len: 16; abundance: .; j_gene: TRBJ2-5; v_gene: TRBV28; d_gene: .
CDR3aa: CASSNRGIQETQYF; CDR3nt: TGTGCCAGCAGCAACCGGGGGATACAAGAGACCCAGTACTTC; len: 14; abundance: .; j_gene: TRBJ2-5; v_gene: TRBV7-6; d_gene: .
CDR3aa: CASSEVRATGELFF; CDR3nt: TGTGCCAGCAGTGAAGTGAGGGCTACCGGGGAGCTGTTTTTT; len: 14; abundance: .; j_gene: TRBJ2-2; v_gene: TRBV6-1; d_gene: .
CDR3aa: CASSVRGSSYEQYF; CDR3nt: TGTGCCAGCAGCGTAAGGGGTTCCTCCTACGAGCAGTACTTC; len: 14; abundance: once; j_gene: TRBJ2-7; v_gene: TRBV11-3; d_gene: .
CDR3aa: CASSDLGHANTEAFF; CDR3nt: TGTGCCAGCAGTGATTTGGGACATGCGAACACTGAAGCTTTCTTT; len: 15; abundance: once; j_gene: TRBJ1-1; v_gene: TRBV6-1; d_gene: .
CDR3aa: CASSLVVPGLGEQYF; CDR3nt: TGTGCCAGCAGCTTAGTAGTTCCAGGATTAGGCGAGCAGTACTTC; len: 15; abundance: .; j_gene: TRBJ2-7; v_gene: TRBV7-9; d_gene: .
CDR3aa: CASSQTGDQPQHF; CDR3nt: TGTGCCAGCAGTCAGACAGGGGATCAGCCCCAGCATTTT; len: 13; abundance: once; j_gene: TRBJ1-5; v_gene: TRBV7-9; d_gene: TRBD1
CDR3aa: CASSLSRETQYF; CDR3nt: TGTGCCAGCAGCCTAAGTCGAGAGACCCAGTACTTC; len: 12; abundance: .; j_gene: TRBJ2-5; v_gene: TRBV6-5; d_gene: .
CDR3aa: CATTLDRVLDTQYF; CDR3nt: TGTGCCACCACCCTGGACAGGGTGTTGGATACGCAGTATTTT; len: 14; abundance: .; j_gene: TRBJ2-3; v_gene: TRBV6-5; d_gene: TRBD1
CDR3aa: CASSEGEETEQFF; CDR3nt: TGTGCCAGCAGTGAGGGTGAGGAGACTGAGCAGTTCTTC; len: 13; abundance: .; j_gene: TRBJ2-1; v_gene: TRBV6-4; d_gene: .
CDR3aa: CASSWTGADTEAFF; CDR3nt: TGTGCCAGCAGCTGGACAGGGGCGGACACTGAAGCTTTCTTT; len: 14; abundance: .; j_gene: TRBJ1-1; v_gene: TRBV5-4; d_gene: TRBD1
CDR3aa: CASSPIRALIYSGNTIYF; CDR3nt: TGTGCCAGTTCACCAATCAGGGCTCTCATCTACTCTGGAAACACCATATATTTT; len: 18; abundance: .; j_gene: TRBJ1-3; v_gene: TRBV18; d_gene: .
CDR3aa: CASSYYGTGLNEQYF; CDR3nt: TGTGCCAGCAGTTACTACGGGACAGGGTTAAACGAGCAGTACTTC; len: 15; abundance: .; j_gene: TRBJ2-7; v_gene: TRBV6-2/TRBV6-3; d_gene: TRBD1
CDR3aa: CASSLGSGQGRNTIYF; CDR3nt: TGCGCCAGCAGCTTGGGTTCTGGACAGGGGAGAAACACCATATATTTT; len: 16; abundance: .; j_gene: TRBJ1-3; v_gene: TRBV5-1; d_gene: TRBD1
CDR3aa: CASSEVWGLGYTF; CDR3nt: TGTGCCAGCAGTGAAGTTTGGGGGCTTGGCTACACCTTC; len: 13; abundance: .; j_gene: TRBJ1-2; v_gene: TRBV6-1; d_gene: .
CDR3aa: CASKTPGDRGSEQYF; CDR3nt: TGTGCCAGCAAGACCCCAGGCGACAGGGGAAGCGAGCAGTACTTC; len: 15; abundance: .; j_gene: TRBJ2-7; v_gene: TRBV18; d_gene: TRBD1
CDR3aa: CASSLFRGDTQYF; CDR3nt: TGCGCCAGCAGCTTGTTTCGGGGAGATACGCAGTATTTT; len: 13; abundance: .; j_gene: TRBJ2-3; v_gene: TRBV5-1; d_gene: .
CDR3aa: CASSSGTGSLRVRFYTF; CDR3nt: TGTGCCAGCAGTTCCGGGACAGGGTCCCTAAGGGTCCGATTCTACACCTTC; len: 17; abundance: .; j_gene: TRBJ1-2; v_gene: TRBV28; d_gene: TRBD1
CDR3aa: CASSIDEVANTEAFF; CDR3nt: TGTGCCAGCAGCATCGATGAGGTGGCGAACACTGAAGCTTTCTTT; len: 15; abundance: .; j_gene: TRBJ1-1; v_gene: TRBV5-5; d_gene: .
CDR3aa: CASSQRTGAEEQYF; CDR3nt: TGTGCCAGCAGCCAACGGACAGGGGCTGAAGAGCAGTACTTC; len: 14; abundance: .; j_gene: TRBJ2-7; v_gene: TRBV3-1/TRBV3-2; d_gene: TRBD1
CDR3aa: CASSFIIYGTEGREAFF; CDR3nt: TGTGCCAGCAGCTTTATTATATACGGGACGGAGGGCCGTGAAGCTTTCTTT; len: 17; abundance: .; j_gene: TRBJ1-1; v_gene: TRBV7-2; d_gene: .
CDR3aa: CASSLERGQGLNEQYF; CDR3nt: TGTGCCAGCAGCTTAGAGAGGGGACAGGGGCTAAACGAGCAGTACTTC; len: 16; abundance: .; j_gene: TRBJ2-7; v_gene: TRBV11-2; d_gene: TRBD1
CDR3aa: CASSQDSLAYNEQFF; CDR3nt: TGTGCCAGCAGCCAGGATAGCTTGGCCTACAATGAGCAGTTCTTC; len: 15; abundance: .; j_gene: TRBJ2-1; v_gene: TRBV3-1/TRBV3-2; d_gene: .
CDR3aa: CASSLGWTSDFVDEQFF; CDR3nt: TGTGCCAGCAGCTTAGGTTGGACTAGCGATTTTGTGGATGAGCAGTTCTTC; len: 17; abundance: few; j_gene: TRBJ2-1; v_gene: TRBV7-6; d_gene: TRBD2
CDR3aa: CASNAVRQGRTEAFF; CDR3nt: TGTGCCAGCAACGCAGTGAGGCAGGGGAGAACTGAAGCTTTCTTT; len: 15; abundance: .; j_gene: TRBJ1-1; v_gene: TRBV6-5; d_gene: .
CDR3aa: CASSSRTRSDTGELFF; CDR3nt: TGCGCCAGCAGTTCTCGGACTAGGTCGGACACCGGGGAGCTGTTTTTT; len: 16; abundance: .; j_gene: TRBJ2-2; v_gene: TRBV5-1; d_gene: TRBD2
CDR3aa: CASSLLAGGRTDTQYF; CDR3nt: TGTGCCAGCAGCCTTCTAGCGGGGGGGCGGACAGATACGCAGTATTTT; len: 16; abundance: .; j_gene: TRBJ2-3; v_gene: TRBV6-4; d_gene: TRBD2
CDR3aa: CSVGQGLIGYTF; CDR3nt: TGCAGCGTCGGACAGGGTTTGATCGGCTACACCTTC; len: 12; abundance: .; j_gene: TRBJ1-2; v_gene: TRBV29-1; d_gene: TRBD1
CDR3aa: CASSFARGGQVTGELFF; CDR3nt: TGTGCCAGCAGCTTCGCGAGGGGGGGACAGGTTACCGGGGAGCTGTTTTTT; len: 17; abundance: few; j_gene: TRBJ2-2; v_gene: TRBV11-2; d_gene: .
CDR3aa: CASSLRGQVYGYTF; CDR3nt: TGTGCCAGCAGTTTAAGAGGGCAGGTCTATGGCTACACCTTC; len: 14; abundance: .; j_gene: TRBJ1-2; v_gene: TRBV27; d_gene: .
CDR3aa: CASRLAGEETQYF; CDR3nt: TGCGCCAGCAGACTAGCGGGGGAAGAGACCCAGTACTTC; len: 13; abundance: once; j_gene: TRBJ2-5; v_gene: TRBV5-1; d_gene: TRBD2
CDR3aa: CASSHGMQGTIGIYEQYF; CDR3nt: TGTGCCAGCAGCCACGGGATGCAGGGGACTATAGGAATTTACGAGCAGTACTTC; len: 18; abundance: few; j_gene: TRBJ2-7; v_gene: TRBV5-4; d_gene: .
CDR3aa: CASSPLQIETQYF; CDR3nt: TGTGCCAGCAGCCCACTACAAATCGAGACCCAGTACTTC; len: 13; abundance: .; j_gene: TRBJ2-5; v_gene: TRBV7-8; d_gene: .
CDR3aa: CASSAYSGSSGNTIYF; CDR3nt: TGCGCCAGCAGCGCCTACAGCGGGAGCTCTGGAAACACCATATATTTT; len: 16; abundance: .; j_gene: TRBJ1-3; v_gene: TRBV5-1; d_gene: .
CDR3aa: CASSSPNRIGANVLTF; CDR3nt: TGTGCCAGCAGCTCCCCTAACAGAATTGGGGCCAACGTCCTGACTTTC; len: 16; abundance: .; j_gene: TRBJ2-6; v_gene: TRBV7-9; d_gene: .
CDR3aa: CASSLTGGINTGELFF; CDR3nt: TGCGCCAGCAGCTTAACGGGGGGGATAAACACCGGGGAGCTGTTTTTT; len: 16; abundance: .; j_gene: TRBJ2-2; v_gene: TRBV5-1; d_gene: TRBD2
CDR3aa: CASSLSGGHNNEQFF; CDR3nt: TGTGCCAGCTCACTTAGCGGGGGCCATAACAATGAGCAGTTCTTC; len: 15; abundance: .; j_gene: TRBJ2-1; v_gene: TRBV18; d_gene: TRBD2
CDR3aa: CASSLARGTDTQYF; CDR3nt: TGTGCCAGCAGTCTGGCCAGGGGAACAGATACGCAGTATTTT; len: 14; abundance: .; j_gene: TRBJ2-3; v_gene: TRBV11-3; d_gene: .
CDR3aa: CATREAGGGRDETQYF; CDR3nt: TGTGCCACCAGGGAGGCTGGGGGGGGCAGGGACGAGACCCAGTACTTC; len: 16; abundance: .; j_gene: TRBJ2-5; v_gene: TRBV15; d_gene: .
CDR3aa: CASSGAGGAYITEAFF; CDR3nt: TGTGCCAGCAGTGGGGCAGGGGGCGCTTATATCACTGAAGCTTTCTTT; len: 16; abundance: .; j_gene: TRBJ1-1; v_gene: TRBV27; d_gene: TRBD1
CDR3aa: CASSLAGLAPYEQYF; CDR3nt: TGTGCCAGCAGCCTCGCTGGCCTAGCTCCCTACGAGCAGTACTTC; len: 15; abundance: few; j_gene: TRBJ2-7; v_gene: TRBV13; d_gene: .
CDR3aa: CASSLSVDTQYF; CDR3nt: TGTGCCAGCAGCCTCAGTGTGGATACGCAGTATTTT; len: 12; abundance: once; j_gene: TRBJ2-3; v_gene: TRBV7-9; d_gene: .
CDR3aa: CSVEDLQGAFF; CDR3nt: TGCAGCGTTGAAGATTTACAGGGAGCTTTCTTT; len: 11; abundance: .; j_gene: TRBJ1-1; v_gene: TRBV29-1; d_gene: .
CDR3aa: CASSLGHGTDTQYF; CDR3nt: TGTGCCAGCTCACTGGGACACGGCACAGATACGCAGTATTTT; len: 14; abundance: once; j_gene: TRBJ2-3; v_gene: TRBV18; d_gene: .
CDR3aa: CASSPLSGANVLTF; CDR3nt: TGTGCCAGCAGCCCCCTCTCTGGGGCCAACGTCCTGACTTTC; len: 14; abundance: .; j_gene: TRBJ2-6; v_gene: TRBV6-5; d_gene: .